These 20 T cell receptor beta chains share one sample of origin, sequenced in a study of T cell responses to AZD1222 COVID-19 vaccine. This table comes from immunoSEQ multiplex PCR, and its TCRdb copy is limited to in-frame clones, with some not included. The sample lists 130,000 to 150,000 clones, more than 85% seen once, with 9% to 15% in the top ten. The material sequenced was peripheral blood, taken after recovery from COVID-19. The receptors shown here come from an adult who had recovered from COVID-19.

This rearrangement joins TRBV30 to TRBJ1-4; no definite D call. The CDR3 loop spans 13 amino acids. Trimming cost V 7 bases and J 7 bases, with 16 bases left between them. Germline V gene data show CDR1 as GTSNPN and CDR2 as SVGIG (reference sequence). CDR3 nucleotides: TGTGCCTCAGGACGTTCGGTGGGTGAAAAACTGTTTTTT. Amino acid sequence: CASGRSVGEKLFF.

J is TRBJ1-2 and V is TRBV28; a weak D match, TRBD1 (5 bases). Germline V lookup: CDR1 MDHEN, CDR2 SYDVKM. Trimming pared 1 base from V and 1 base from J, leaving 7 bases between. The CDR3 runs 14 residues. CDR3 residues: CASSLSGGNYGYTF. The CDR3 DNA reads TGTGCCAGCAGTTTATCGGGGGGTAACTATGGCTACACCTTC.

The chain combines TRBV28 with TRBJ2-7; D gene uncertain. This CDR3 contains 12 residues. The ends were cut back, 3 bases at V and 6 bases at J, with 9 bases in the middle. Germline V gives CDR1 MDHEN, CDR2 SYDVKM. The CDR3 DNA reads TGTGCCAGCAGTTTCGTAGCACGCGAGCAGTACTTC. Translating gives CASSFVAREQYF. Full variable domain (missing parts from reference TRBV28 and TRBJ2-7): DVKVTQSSRYLVKRTGEKVFLECVQDMDHENMFWYRQDPGLGLRLIYFSYDVKMKEKGDIPEGYSVSREKKERFSLILESASTNQTSMYLCASSFVAREQYFGPGTRLTVT.

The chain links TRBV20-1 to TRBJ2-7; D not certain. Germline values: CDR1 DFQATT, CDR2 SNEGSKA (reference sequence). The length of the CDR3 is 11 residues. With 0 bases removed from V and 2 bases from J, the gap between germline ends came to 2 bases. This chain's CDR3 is CSARDTYEQYF. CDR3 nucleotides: TGCAGTGCTAGAGACACCTACGAGCAGTACTTC.

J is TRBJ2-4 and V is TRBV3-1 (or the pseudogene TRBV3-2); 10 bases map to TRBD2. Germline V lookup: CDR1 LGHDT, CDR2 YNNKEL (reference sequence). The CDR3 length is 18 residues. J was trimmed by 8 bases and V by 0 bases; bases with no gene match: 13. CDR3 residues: CASSQDSLQREGGDIQYF. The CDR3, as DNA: TGTGCCAGCAGCCAAGATAGTCTCCAGCGGGAGGGTGGGGACATTCAGTACTTC.

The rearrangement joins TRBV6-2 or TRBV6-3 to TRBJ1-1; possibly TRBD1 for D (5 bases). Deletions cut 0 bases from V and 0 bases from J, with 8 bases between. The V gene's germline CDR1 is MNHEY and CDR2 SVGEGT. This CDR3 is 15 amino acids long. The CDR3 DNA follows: TGTGCCAGCAGTTACTCGGCAGGGATGAACACTGAAGCTTTCTTT. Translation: CASSYSAGMNTEAFF.

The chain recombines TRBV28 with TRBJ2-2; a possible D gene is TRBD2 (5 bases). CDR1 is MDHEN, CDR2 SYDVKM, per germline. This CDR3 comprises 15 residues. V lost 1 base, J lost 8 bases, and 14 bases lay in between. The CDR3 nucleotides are TGTGCCAGCAGTTTATCCCCGTTCGGGGAAGGGGAGCTGTTTTTT. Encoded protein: CASSLSPFGEGELFF.

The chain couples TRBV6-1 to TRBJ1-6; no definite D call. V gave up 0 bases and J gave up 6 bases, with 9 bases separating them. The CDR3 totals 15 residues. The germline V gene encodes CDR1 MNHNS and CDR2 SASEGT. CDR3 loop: CASSEAPKGNSPLHF. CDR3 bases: TGTGCCAGCAGTGAAGCGCCAAAGGGTAATTCACCCCTCCACTTT.

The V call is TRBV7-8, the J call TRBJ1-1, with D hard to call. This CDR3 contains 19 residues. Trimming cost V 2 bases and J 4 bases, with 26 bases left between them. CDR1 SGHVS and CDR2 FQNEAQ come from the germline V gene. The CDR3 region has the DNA TGTGCCAGCAGCTTATATATGGACCCGGCGGGAGGGCGTGTCACTGAAGCTTTCTTT. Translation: CASSLYMDPAGGRVTEAFF.

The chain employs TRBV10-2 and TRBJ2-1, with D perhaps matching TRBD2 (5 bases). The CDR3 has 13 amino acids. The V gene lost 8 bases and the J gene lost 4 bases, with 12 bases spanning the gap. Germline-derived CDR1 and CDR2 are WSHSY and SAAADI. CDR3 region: CASGGRTYNEQFF. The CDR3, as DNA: TGCGCCAGCGGCGGGCGGACTTACAATGAGCAGTTCTTC.

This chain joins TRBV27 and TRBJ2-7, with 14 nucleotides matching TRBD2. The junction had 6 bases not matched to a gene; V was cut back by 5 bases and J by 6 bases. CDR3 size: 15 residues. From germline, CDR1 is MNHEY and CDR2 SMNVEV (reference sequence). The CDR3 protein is CASSVTSGRASEQYF. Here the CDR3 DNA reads TGTGCCAGCAGTGTGACTAGCGGGAGGGCCTCCGAGCAGTACTTC.

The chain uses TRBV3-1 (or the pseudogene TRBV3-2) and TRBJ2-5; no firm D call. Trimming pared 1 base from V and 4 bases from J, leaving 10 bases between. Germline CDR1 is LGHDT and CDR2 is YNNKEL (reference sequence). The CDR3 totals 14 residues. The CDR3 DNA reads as TGTGCCAGCAGCCAAGGAGAGTGGGGAGAGACCCAGTACTTC. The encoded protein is CASSQGEWGETQYF.

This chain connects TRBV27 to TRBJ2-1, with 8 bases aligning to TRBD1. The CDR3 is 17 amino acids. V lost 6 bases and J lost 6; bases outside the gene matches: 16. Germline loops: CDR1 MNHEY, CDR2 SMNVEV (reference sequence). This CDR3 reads CASSLPPDRERSNEQFF. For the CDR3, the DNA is TGTGCCAGCAGCCTCCCACCGGACAGGGAAAGAAGCAATGAGCAGTTCTTC.

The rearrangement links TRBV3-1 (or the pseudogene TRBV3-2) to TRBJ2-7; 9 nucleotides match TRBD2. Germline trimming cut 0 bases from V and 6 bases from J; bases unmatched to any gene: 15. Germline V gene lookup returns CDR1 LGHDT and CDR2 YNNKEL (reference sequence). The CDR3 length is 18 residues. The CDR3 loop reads CASSQDSLLAGGPSEQYF. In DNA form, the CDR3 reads TGTGCCAGCAGCCAAGATTCTCTTCTGGCGGGAGGGCCATCCGAGCAGTACTTC.

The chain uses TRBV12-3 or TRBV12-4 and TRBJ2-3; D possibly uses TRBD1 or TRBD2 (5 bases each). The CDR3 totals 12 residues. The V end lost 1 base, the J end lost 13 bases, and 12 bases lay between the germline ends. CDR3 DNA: TGTGCCAGCAGTTTAGAGAGGGTCAGGGAGTATTTT. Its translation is CASSLERVREYF.

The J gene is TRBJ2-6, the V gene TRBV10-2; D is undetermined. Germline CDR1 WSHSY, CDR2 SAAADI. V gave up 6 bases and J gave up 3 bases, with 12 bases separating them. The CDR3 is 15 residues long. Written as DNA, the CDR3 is TGCGCCAGCAGCCACGACGGCGGTGGGGCCAACGTCCTGACTTTC. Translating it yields CASSHDGGGANVLTF.

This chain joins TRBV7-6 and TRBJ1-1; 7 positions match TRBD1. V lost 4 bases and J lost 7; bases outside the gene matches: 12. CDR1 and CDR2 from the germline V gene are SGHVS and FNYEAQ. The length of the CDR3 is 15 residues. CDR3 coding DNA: TGTGCCAGCAGCTCCCCGGGGACAGCTGTTGGTGAAGCTTTCTTT. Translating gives CASSSPGTAVGEAFF.

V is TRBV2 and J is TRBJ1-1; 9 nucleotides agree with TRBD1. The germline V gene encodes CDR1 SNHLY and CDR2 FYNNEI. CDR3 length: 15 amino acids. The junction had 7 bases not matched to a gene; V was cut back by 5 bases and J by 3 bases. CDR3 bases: TGTGCCAGCAGTTTGGGACAGGGATATCACACTGAAGCTTTCTTT. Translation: CASSLGQGYHTEAFF.

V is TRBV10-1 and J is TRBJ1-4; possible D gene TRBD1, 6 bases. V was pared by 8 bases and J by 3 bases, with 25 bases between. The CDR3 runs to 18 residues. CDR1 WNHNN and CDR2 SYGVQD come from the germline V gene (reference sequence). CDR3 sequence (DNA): TGCGCCAGCGATGAAGAACAGGGACCTAAACATCCTAATGAAAAACTGTTTTTT. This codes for CASDEEQGPKHPNEKLFF.

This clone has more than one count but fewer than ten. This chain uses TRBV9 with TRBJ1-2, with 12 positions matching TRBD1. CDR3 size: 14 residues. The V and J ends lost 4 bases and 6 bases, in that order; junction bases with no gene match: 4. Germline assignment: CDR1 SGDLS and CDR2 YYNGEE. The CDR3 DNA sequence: TGTGCCAGCAGCCCGGGACAGGGGGCTCATGGCTACACCTTC. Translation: CASSPGQGAHGYTF. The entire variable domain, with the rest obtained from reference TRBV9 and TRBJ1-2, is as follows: DSGVTQTPKHLITATGQRVTLRCSPRSGDLSVYWYQQSLDQGLQFLIQYYNGEERAKGNILERFSAQQFPDLHSELNLSSLELGDSALYFCASSPGQGAHGYTFGSGTRLTVV.